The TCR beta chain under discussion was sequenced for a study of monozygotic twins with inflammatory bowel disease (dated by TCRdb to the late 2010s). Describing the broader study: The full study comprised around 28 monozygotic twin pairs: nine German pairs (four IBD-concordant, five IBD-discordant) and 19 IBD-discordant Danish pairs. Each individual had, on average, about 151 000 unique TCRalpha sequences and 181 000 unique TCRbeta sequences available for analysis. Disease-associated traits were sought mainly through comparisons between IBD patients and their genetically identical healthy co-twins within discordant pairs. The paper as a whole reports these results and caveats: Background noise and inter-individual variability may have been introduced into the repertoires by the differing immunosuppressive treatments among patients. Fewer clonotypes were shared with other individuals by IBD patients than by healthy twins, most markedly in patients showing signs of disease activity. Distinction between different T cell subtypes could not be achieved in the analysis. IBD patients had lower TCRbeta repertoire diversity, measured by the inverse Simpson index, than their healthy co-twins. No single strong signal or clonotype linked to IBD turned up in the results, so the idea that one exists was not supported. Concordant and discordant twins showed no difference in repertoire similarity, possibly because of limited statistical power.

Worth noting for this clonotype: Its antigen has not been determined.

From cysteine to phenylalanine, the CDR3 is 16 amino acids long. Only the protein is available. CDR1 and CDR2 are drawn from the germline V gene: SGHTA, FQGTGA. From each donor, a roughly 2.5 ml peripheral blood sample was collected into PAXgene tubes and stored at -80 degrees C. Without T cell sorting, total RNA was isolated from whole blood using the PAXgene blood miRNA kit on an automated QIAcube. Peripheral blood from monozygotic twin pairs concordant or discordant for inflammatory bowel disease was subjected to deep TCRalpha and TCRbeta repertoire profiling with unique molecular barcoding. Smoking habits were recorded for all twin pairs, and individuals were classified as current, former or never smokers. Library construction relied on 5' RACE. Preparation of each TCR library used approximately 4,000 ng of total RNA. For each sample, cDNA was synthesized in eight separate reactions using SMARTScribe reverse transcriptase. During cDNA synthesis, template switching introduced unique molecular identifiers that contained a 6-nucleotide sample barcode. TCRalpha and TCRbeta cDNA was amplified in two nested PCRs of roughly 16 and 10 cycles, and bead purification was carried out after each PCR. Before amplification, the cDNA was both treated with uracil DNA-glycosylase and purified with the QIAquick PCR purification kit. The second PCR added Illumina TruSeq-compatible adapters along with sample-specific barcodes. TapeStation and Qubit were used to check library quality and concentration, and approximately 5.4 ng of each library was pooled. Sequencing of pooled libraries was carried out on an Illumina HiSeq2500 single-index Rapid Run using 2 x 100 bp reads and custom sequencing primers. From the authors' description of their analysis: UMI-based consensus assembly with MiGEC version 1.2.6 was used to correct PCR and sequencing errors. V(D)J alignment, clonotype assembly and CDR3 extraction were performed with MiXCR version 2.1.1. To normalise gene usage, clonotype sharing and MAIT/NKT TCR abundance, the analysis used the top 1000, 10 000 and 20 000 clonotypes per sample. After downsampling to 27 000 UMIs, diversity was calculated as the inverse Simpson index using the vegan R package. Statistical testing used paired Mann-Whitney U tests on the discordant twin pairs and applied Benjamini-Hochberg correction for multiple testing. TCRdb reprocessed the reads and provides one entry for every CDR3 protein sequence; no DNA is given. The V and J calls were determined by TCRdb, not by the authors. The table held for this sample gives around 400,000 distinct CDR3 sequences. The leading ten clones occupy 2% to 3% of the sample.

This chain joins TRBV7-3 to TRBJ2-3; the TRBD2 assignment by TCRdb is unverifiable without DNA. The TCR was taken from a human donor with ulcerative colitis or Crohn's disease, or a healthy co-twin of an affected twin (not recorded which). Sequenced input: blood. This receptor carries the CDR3 CASSLTGREGRNTQYF.